The sequence of this T cell receptor beta chain was determined in a study of OX40 agonist ivuxolimab in advanced cancers. Points from the study as a whole: Expanded peripheral T cells had an undetermined antigen specificity.

Concerning this clone: What it recognizes is unknown.

V lost 0 bases and J 3 bases, leaving 17 bases between the germline ends. The CDR3 loop spans 17 amino acids. Germline-derived CDR1 and CDR2 are SGHTA and FQGNSA. TCRdb keeps only in-frame clones here, not all; method: immunoSEQ multiplex PCR. This table has approximately 76,000 clones, around 85% appearing once. Sampled blood was obtained at baseline, cycle 4 day 1, and cycle 7 day 1. This sequence was found in an adult with an advanced solid tumor such as melanoma, head and neck, liver or kidney cancer. The chain uses TRBV7-2 and TRBJ1-1; tentative D call: TRBD1 (5 bases). This material consisted of CD4+ or CD8+ T cells sorted from blood, taken in a trial of the OX40 agonist ivuxolimab. The CDR3 DNA sequence: TGTGCCAGCAGCTTAGCTTCAGGGCGTGTTAGGGACACTGAAGCTTTCTTT. Translating gives CASSLASGRVRDTEAFF.